Sequencing of this TCR beta chain was carried out in a study of shared clonotypes between healthy human individuals. Overall study results and limits: Estimated clonotype richness was generally higher in naive than memory subsets.

The table lists this clone with a count of one. Its antigen remains unidentified. In the original workflow: Filtering differed, since immunoSEQ gave only junction sequences and no quality scores. Using immunoSEQ multiplex PCR, the repertoire was profiled, and TCRdb retains in-frame clones only, with some absent. V and J calls plus clone size are reproduced from that table; the DNA served to infer D and trimming. The sample lists some 1 million clones; about 75% were seen once. V was clipped by 3 bases and J by 0 bases, with 6 bases between them. The CDR3 sequence is 13 residues long. Germline V gene lookup returns CDR1 MNHNS and CDR2 SASEGT.

The specimen sequenced was memory CD4+ T cells sorted from blood. Subset given: CD45RA-negative fraction. The clonotype was recovered from a man aged 18 to 30 in good health. The chain couples TRBV6-1 to TRBJ2-7; no firm D call. The CDR3 loop reads CASSELSSYEQYF. CDR3 in DNA: TGTGCCAGCAGTGAGCTTAGCTCCTACGAGCAGTACTTC.